Below, one TCR beta chain is given with its context. This specimen belongs to a study of cytomegalovirus exposure and HLA in healthy donors. The PCR ran on 60 Vbeta and 13 Jbeta primers. TCRdb's table, derived via immunoSEQ multiplex PCR, lists solely in-frame clones and lacks some. The table shows more than 150,000 clones, with approximately 79% occurring only once. CDR1 and CDR2 from the germline V gene are SGHRS and YFSETQ. This CDR3 has 16 amino acids. Trimming left V 1 base short and J 2 bases short, with 12 bases between. The origin of this receptor is a man in his fifties in good health and CMV-seropositive. V is TRBV5-1 and J is TRBJ2-2; D perhaps matches TRBD1 (5 bases). Sequenced: PBMCs. CDR3 residues: CASSLRADRNTGELFF. As DNA, the CDR3 is TGCGCCAGCAGCTTGCGGGCAGACAGAAACACCGGGGAGCTGTTTTTT.